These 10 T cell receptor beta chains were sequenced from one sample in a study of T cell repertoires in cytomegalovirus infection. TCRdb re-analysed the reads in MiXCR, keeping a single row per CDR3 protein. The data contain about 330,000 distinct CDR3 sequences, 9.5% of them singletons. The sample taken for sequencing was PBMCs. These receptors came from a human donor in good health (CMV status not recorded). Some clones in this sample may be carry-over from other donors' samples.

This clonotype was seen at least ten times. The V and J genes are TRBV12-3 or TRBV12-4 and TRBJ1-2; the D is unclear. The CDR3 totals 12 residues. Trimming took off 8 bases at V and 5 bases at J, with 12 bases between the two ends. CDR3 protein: CASRSGHYGYTF. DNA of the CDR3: TGTGCCAGCCGCAGCGGTCATTATGGCTACACCTTC.

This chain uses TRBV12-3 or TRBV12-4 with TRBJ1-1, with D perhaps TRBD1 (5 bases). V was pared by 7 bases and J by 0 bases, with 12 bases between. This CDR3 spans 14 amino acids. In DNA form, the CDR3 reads TGTGCCAGCAAGCCCGCAGGGTTGAACACTGAAGCTTTCTTT. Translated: CASKPAGLNTEAFF.

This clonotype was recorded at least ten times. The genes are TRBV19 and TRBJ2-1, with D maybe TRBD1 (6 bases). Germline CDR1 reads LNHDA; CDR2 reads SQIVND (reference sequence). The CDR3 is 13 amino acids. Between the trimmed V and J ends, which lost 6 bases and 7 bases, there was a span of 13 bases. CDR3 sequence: CASSLQGRNEQFF. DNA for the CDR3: TGTGCCAGTAGCCTACAGGGTAGGAATGAGCAGTTCTTC.

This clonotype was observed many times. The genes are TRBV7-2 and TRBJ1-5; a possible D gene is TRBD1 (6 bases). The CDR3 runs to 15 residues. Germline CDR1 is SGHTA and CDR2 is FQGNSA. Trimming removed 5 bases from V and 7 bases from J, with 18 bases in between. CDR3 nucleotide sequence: TGTGCCAGCAGCGCTGGAGGCGGGGGCGGACAGCCCCAGCATTTT. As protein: CASSAGGGGGQPQHF. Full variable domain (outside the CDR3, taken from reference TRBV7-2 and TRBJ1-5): GAGVSQSPSNKVTEKGKDVELRCDPISGHTALYWYRQSLGQGLEFLIYFQGNSAPDKSGLPSDRFSAERTGGSVSTLTIQRTQQEDSAVYLCASSAGGGGGQPQHFGDGTRLSIL.

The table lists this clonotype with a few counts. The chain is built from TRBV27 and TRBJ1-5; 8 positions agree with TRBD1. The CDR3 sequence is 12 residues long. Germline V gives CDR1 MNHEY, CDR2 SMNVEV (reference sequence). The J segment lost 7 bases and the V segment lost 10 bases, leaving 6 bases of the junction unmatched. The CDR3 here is CATGQGGQPQHF. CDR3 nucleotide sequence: TGTGCCACAGGACAGGGAGGGCAGCCCCAGCATTTT.

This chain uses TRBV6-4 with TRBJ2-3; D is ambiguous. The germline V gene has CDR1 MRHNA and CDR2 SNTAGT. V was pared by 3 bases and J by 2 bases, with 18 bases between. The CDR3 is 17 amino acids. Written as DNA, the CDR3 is TGTGCCAGCAGTGAAAAGGGCATGCTAGGGATCACAGATACGCAGTATTTT. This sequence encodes CASSEKGMLGITDTQYF.

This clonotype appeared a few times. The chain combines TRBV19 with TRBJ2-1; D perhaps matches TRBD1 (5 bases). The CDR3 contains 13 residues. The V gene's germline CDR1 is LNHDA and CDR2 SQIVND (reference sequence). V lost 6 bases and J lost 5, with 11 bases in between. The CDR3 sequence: CASRMTADNEQFF. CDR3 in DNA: TGTGCCAGTAGGATGACAGCTGACAATGAGCAGTTCTTC. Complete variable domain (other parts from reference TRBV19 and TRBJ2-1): DGGITQSPKYLFRKEGQNVTLSCEQNLNHDAMYWYRQDPGQGLRLIYYSQIVNDFQKGDIAEGYSVSREKKESFPLTVTSAQKNPTAFYLCASRMTADNEQFFGPGTRLTVL.

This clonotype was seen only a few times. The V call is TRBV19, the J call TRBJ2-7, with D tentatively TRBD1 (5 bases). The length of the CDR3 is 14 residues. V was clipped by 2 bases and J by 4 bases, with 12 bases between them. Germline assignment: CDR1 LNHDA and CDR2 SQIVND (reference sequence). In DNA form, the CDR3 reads TGTGCCAGTAGTATACCAGGGAAATCTTACGAGCAGTACTTC. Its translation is CASSIPGKSYEQYF. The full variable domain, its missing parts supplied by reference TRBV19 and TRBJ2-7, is DGGITQSPKYLFRKEGQNVTLSCEQNLNHDAMYWYRQDPGQGLRLIYYSQIVNDFQKGDIAEGYSVSREKKESFPLTVTSAQKNPTAFYLCASSIPGKSYEQYFGPGTRLTVT.

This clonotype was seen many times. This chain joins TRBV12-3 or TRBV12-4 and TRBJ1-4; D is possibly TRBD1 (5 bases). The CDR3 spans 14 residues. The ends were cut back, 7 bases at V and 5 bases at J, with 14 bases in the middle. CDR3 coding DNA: TGTGCCAGCACACGGGGGGGGGGGAATGAAAAACTGTTTTTT. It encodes CASTRGGGNEKLFF.

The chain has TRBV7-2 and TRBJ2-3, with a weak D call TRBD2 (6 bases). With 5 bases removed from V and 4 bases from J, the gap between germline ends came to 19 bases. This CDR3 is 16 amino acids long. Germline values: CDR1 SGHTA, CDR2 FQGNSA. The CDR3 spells CASSRTRPSGADTQYF. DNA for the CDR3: TGTGCCAGCAGCCGAACGAGGCCCTCGGGGGCAGATACGCAGTATTTT.